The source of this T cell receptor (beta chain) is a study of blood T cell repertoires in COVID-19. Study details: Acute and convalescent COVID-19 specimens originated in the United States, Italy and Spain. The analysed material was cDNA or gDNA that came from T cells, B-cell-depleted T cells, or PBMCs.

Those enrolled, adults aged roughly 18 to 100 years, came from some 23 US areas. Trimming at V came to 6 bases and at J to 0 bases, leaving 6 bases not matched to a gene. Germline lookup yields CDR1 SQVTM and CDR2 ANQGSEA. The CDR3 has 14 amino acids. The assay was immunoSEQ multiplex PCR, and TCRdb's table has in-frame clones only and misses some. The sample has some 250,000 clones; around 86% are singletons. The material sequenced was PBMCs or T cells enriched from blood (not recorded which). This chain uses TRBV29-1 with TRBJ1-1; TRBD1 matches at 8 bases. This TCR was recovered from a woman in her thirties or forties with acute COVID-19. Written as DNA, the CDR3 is TGCAGCGTGAGGACAGGGCTATTGAACACTGAAGCTTTCTTT. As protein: CSVRTGLLNTEAFF.